This T cell receptor beta chain is drawn from a study of early T cells in non-severe SARS-CoV-2 infection. The wider study: Sequenced material consisted of bulk RNA (from unsorted whole blood), and chains were unpaired.

Individual cDNA molecules received unique molecular identifiers. MiXCR was run by TCRdb on the 5' RACE reads, yielding one entry per CDR3 protein. The sample lists roughly 70,000 distinct CDR3 sequences; about 19% were seen once. In the case of this clonotype: Its antigen is still unknown.

Findings and caveats of the study: In VDJdb matching, anti-spike CD8 responses were favored while private and CD4 specificities went missing.

Germline V gene sequence: CDR1 DFQATT, CDR2 SNEGSKA (reference sequence). This CDR3 contains 16 residues. Trimming shortened V by 0 bases and J by 1 base, and 16 bases separated the two germline ends. The rearrangement uses TRBV20-1 and TRBJ2-7; the D gene could be TRBD1 or TRBD2 (5 bases each). This clonotype originated in an adult who was a healthcare worker with PCR-confirmed SARS-CoV-2 infection or an uninfected control (not recorded which). The sample was whole blood, taken at baseline. CDR3 coding DNA: TGCAGTGCTAGAGATCCTTCCGGGACGTATTCCTACGAGCAGTACTTC. It yields the protein CSARDPSGTYSYEQYF.